The 9 T cell receptor beta chains below come from one sample, sequenced in a study of early T cells in non-severe SARS-CoV-2 infection. Each CDR3 protein gets one entry after TCRdb re-called the 5' RACE reads with MiXCR. The sample has some 89,000 distinct CDR3 sequences, around 10% seen once. The sample here was whole blood, taken at baseline. These receptors were collected from an adult who was a healthcare worker with PCR-confirmed SARS-CoV-2 infection or an uninfected control (not recorded which).

The chain uses TRBV7-2 and TRBJ2-1; weak D call: TRBD1 (7 bases). There are 15 residues in the CDR3. CDR1 and CDR2 from the germline V gene are SGHTA and FQGNSA. V was trimmed by 4 bases and J by 3 bases, leaving 13 bases between them. The CDR3 DNA sequence: TGTGCCAGCAGCTCGGGGGCAGGGGGCTACAATGAGCAGTTCTTC. Its protein is CASSSGAGGYNEQFF.

V gene TRBV4-3 combines with J gene TRBJ2-7, with 8 nucleotides matching TRBD2. CDR3 length: 16 amino acids. CDR1 LGHNA and CDR2 YSLEER come from the germline V gene. Trimming at V came to 0 bases and at J to 7 bases, leaving 11 bases not matched to a gene. The CDR3: CASSQDSSGSLGEQYF. The DNA for the CDR3 is TGCGCCAGCAGCCAAGATTCCAGCGGGAGTCTGGGGGAGCAGTACTTC.

The sample holds a few counts of this clonotype. The chain joins TRBV29-1 to TRBJ2-3; 9 bases are a match to TRBD2. The length of the CDR3 is 13 residues. J lost 6 bases, V lost 4 bases, and 5 bases had no gene match. In germline, CDR1 is SQVTM, CDR2 ANQGSEA. The CDR3 protein is CSVAGTSSDTQYF. In DNA form, the CDR3 reads TGCAGCGTTGCCGGGACTAGCTCCGATACGCAGTATTTT.

V gene TRBV12-5 combines with J gene TRBJ1-2; D possibly corresponds to TRBD1 (5 bases). The CDR3 contains 12 residues. Germline assignment: CDR1 LGHNT and CDR2 FRNRAP. Trimming pared 7 bases from V and 5 bases from J, leaving 11 bases between. CDR3 loop: CASADTGYGYTF. The CDR3 coding sequence is TGTGCTAGTGCCGACACAGGTTATGGCTACACCTTC.

The V and J genes are TRBV10-1 and TRBJ2-3; 7 bases are a match to TRBD1. The length of the CDR3 is 15 residues. CDR1 WNHNN and CDR2 SYGVQD come from the germline V gene (reference sequence). The junction had 4 bases not matched to a gene; V was cut back by 2 bases and J by 2 bases. The CDR3 reads CASSEGTANTDTQYF. CDR3 sequence (DNA): TGCGCCAGCAGTGAGGGGACAGCGAACACAGATACGCAGTATTTT.

This clonotype was detected a few times. DNA for the CDR3: TGTGCCAGCAGCGTAGATCCTCAGTGGAATTCACCCCTCCACTTT. It specifies CASSVDPQWNSPLHF. The J gene is TRBJ1-6, the V gene TRBV9; D remains unclear. This CDR3 region has 15 residues. Germline V gives CDR1 SGDLS, CDR2 YYNGEE. Trimming shortened V by 0 bases and J by 7 bases, and 11 bases separated the two germline ends.

This clonotype was picked up many times. The chain carries TRBV4-2 and TRBJ2-3, with D perhaps assigned TRBD1 or TRBD2 (7 bases each). V lost 0 bases to trimming and J lost 0 bases, with 13 bases between them. CDR3 size: 17 residues. Per the germline V gene, CDR1 is LGHNA and CDR2 is YNFKEQ. As DNA, the CDR3 is TGTGCCAGCAGCCAAGAGGTCAGGGGGGGAAGCACAGATACGCAGTATTTT. Translated: CASSQEVRGGSTDTQYF.

This clonotype has just a few counts. The rearrangement uses TRBV19 and TRBJ1-4; 8 nucleotides agree with TRBD1. Trimming took 4 bases from V and 5 from J; bases not matched to a gene: 12. There are 17 residues in the CDR3. CDR1 is LNHDA and CDR2 is SQIVND in the germline V gene (reference sequence). The CDR3 protein is CASSTRLRTGINEKLFF. For the CDR3, the DNA is TGTGCCAGTAGTACCCGCCTGAGGACAGGGATCAATGAAAAACTGTTTTTT.

The V gene is TRBV5-1, the J gene TRBJ2-3; TRBD2 matches 9 bases. Trimming took 4 bases from V and 4 from J; bases not matched to a gene: 10. The germline V gene encodes CDR1 SGHRS and CDR2 YFSETQ. The CDR3 is 16 residues long. The CDR3 DNA sequence: TGCGCCAGCAGCAGCATTAGCGGGGGTCCGGCAGATACGCAGTATTTT. Protein sequence: CASSSISGGPADTQYF.